Below, 3 T cell receptor beta chains from the same sample are listed, as sequenced in a study of T cells in localized non-small cell lung cancer. Assay used: immunoSEQ multiplex PCR; TCRdb lists only in-frame clones, some missing. This table has approximately 33,000 clones, approximately 90% appearing once. This sample comprised peripheral blood, obtained before any cancer treatment. The receptors come from a woman aged 35 to 69 with stage I lung adenocarcinoma.

The chain recombines TRBV6-1 with TRBJ1-1; maybe TRBD1 (6 bases). This CDR3 region has 13 residues. Germline values: CDR1 MNHNS, CDR2 SASEGT. Trimming stripped 7 bases from V and 9 bases from J, with 18 bases between. CDR3 in amino acids: CASTPHGTPKAFF. The CDR3 DNA is TGTGCCAGCACCCCACATGGGACACCTAAAGCTTTCTTT.

V is TRBV2 and J is TRBJ2-5; D is unclear. Per germline, CDR1 SNHLY and CDR2 FYNNEI. The CDR3 runs 14 residues. The V end was cut by 7 bases, the J end by 8 bases, with 20 bases between. The DNA for the CDR3 is TGTGCCAGCATAGCCGGCTCTACGGAATATACCCAGTACTTC. This translates into CASIAGSTEYTQYF. The full variable domain, with the rest looked up from reference TRBV2 and TRBJ2-5, is EPEVTQTPSHQVTQMGQEVILRCVPISNHLYFYWYRQILGQKVEFLVSFYNNEISEKSEIFDDQFSVERPDGSNFTLKIRSTKLEDSAMYFCASIAGSTEYTQYFGPGTRLLVL.

This clone is a singleton in its sample. This chain connects TRBV7-3 to TRBJ1-1, with D perhaps matching TRBD1 (5 bases). Germline V gene data show CDR1 as SGHTA and CDR2 as FQGTGA. V lost 2 bases, J lost 3 bases, and 13 bases lay in between. The CDR3 contains 15 residues. The CDR3 protein is CASSLSGGGYTEAFF. The CDR3 bases are TGTGCCAGCAGCTTATCGGGGGGTGGTTACACTGAAGCTTTCTTT.